The entry below describes one TCR beta chain. The antigen is unknown. Each donor was healthy, and each was a bone marrow donor. V was clipped by 3 bases and J by 3 bases; unmatched bases: 3. Germline loops: CDR1 SEHNR, CDR2 FQNEAQ (reference sequence). The CDR3 is 16 amino acids. The PCR made use of 60 Vbeta and 13 Jbeta primers. The method was immunoSEQ multiplex PCR; TCRdb's version includes in-frame clones alone and lacks a portion of them. Of 200,000 to 250,000 clones listed, 75% to 90% are singletons. The sample is drawn from a study of cytomegalovirus exposure and HLA in healthy donors. Regarding the study as a whole: The Asian-associated ancestry cluster reportedly had fewer N-insertions than the approximately 650-donor mean in a later analysis. Rare TCR sequences predominated, though certain public TCRs were found in many donors.

Sample: PBMCs. The source of this sequence is a boy aged 2 to 10 in good health and CMV-seronegative. V and J are TRBV7-9 and TRBJ2-2, with TRBD1 matching over 11 bases. CDR3 amino acids: CASSFWTGGDTGELFF. The DNA of the CDR3 is TGTGCCAGCAGCTTTTGGACAGGGGGCGACACCGGGGAGCTGTTTTTT.